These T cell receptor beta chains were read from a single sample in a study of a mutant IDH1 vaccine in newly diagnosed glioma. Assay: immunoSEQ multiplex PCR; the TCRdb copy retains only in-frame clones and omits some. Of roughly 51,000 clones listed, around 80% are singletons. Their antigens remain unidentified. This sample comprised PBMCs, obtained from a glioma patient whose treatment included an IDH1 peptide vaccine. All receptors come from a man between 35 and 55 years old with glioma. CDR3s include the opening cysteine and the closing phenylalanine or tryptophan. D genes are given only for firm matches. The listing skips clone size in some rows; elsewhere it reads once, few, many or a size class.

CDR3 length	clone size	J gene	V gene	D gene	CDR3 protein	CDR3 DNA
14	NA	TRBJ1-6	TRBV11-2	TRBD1	CASSRQGIDSPLHF	TGTGCCAGCAGTCGACAGGGTATTGATTCACCCCTCCACTTT
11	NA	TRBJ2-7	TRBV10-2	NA	CASSEVYEQYF	TGCGCCAGCAGTGAGGTCTACGAGCAGTACTTC
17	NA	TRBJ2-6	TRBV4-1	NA	CASRQNLIDSGANVLTF	TGCGCCAGCAGACAGAACCTCATTGACTCTGGGGCCAACGTCCTGACTTTC
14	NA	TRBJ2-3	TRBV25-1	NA	CASSEWAFTDTQYF	TGTGCCAGCAGTGAATGGGCTTTCACAGATACGCAGTATTTT
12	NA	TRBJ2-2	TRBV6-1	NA	CASRPNTGELFF	TGTGCCAGCAGACCCAACACCGGGGAGCTGTTTTTT
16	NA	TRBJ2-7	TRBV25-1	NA	CASSEGATGTGYEQYF	TGTGCCAGCAGTGAAGGTGCCACAGGGACCGGCTACGAGCAGTACTTC
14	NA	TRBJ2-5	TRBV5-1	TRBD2	CASRVGGEMETQYF	TGCGCCAGCAGGGTTGGGGGGGAGATGGAGACCCAGTACTTC
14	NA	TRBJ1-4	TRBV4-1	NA	CASSLLGTNEKLFF	TGCGCCAGCAGCCTCCTGGGGACTAATGAAAAACTGTTTTTT
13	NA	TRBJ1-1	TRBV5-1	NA	CASSHSRNTEAFF	TGCGCCAGCAGCCATTCTAGGAACACTGAAGCTTTCTTT
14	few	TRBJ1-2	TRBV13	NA	CASSPVGTAYGYTF	TGTGCCAGCAGCCCTGTCGGGACGGCCTATGGCTACACCTTC
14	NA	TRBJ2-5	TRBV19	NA	CASSIEYRQETQYF	TGTGCCAGTAGTATAGAGTACAGGCAAGAGACCCAGTACTTC
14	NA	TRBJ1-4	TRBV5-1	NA	CASSLGRSNEKLFF	TGCGCCAGCAGCTTGGGGAGGAGTAATGAAAAACTGTTTTTT
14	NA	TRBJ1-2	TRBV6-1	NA	CASSELWGNYGYTF	TGTGCCAGCAGTGAATTGTGGGGTAACTATGGCTACACCTTC
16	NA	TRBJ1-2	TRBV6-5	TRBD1	CASSSPRTGADYGYTF	TGTGCCAGCAGTTCTCCTCGGACAGGGGCCGACTATGGCTACACCTTC